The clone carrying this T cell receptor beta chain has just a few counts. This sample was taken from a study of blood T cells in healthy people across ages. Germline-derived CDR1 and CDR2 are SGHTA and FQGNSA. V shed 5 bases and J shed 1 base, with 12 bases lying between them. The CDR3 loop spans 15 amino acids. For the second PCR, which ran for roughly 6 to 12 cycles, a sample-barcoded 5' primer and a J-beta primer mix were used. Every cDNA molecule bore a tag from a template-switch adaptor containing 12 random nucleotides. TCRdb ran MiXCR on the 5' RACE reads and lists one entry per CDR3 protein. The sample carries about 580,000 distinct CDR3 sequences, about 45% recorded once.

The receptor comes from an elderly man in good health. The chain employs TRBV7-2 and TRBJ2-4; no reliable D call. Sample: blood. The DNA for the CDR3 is TGTGCCAGCAGCCCACGAGAAATTGCCAAAAACATTCAGTACTTC. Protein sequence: CASSPREIAKNIQYF.